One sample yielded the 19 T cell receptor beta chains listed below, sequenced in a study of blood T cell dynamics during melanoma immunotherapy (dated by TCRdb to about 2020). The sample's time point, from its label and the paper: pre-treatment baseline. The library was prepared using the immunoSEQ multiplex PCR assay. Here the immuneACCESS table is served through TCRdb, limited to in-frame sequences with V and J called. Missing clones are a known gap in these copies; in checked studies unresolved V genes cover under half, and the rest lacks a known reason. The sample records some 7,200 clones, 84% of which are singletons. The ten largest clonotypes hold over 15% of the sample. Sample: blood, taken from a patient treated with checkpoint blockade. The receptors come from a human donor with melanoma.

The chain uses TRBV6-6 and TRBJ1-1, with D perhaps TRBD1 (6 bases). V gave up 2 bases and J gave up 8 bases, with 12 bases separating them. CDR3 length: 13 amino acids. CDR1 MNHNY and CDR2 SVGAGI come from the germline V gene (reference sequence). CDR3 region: CASSYGGGSEAFF. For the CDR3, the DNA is TGTGCCAGCAGTTACGGGGGGGGCTCGGAAGCTTTCTTT.

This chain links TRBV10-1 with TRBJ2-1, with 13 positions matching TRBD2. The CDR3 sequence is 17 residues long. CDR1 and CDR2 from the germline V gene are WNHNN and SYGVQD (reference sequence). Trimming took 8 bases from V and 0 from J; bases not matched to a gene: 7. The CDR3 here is CASSGTSGESSYNEQFF. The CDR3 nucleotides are TGCGCCAGCTCCGGGACTAGCGGGGAGAGCTCCTACAATGAGCAGTTCTTC.

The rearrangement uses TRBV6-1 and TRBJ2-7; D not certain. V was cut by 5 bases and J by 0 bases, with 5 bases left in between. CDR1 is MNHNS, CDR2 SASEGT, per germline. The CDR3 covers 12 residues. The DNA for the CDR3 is TGTGCCAGCAGTTCAAGCTCCTACGAGCAGTACTTC. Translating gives CASSSSSYEQYF.

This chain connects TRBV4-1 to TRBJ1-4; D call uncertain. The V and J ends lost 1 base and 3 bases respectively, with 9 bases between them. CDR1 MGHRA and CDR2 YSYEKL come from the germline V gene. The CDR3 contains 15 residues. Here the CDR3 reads CASSQVDTANEKLFF. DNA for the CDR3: TGCGCCAGCAGCCAAGTAGATACGGCTAATGAAAAACTGTTTTTT.

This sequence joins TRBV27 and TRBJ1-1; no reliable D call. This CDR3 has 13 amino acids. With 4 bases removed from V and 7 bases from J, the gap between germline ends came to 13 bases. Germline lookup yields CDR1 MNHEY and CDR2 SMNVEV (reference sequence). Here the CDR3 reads CASSSQYRGEAFF. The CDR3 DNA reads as TGTGCCAGCAGTTCCCAATACCGGGGTGAAGCTTTCTTT.

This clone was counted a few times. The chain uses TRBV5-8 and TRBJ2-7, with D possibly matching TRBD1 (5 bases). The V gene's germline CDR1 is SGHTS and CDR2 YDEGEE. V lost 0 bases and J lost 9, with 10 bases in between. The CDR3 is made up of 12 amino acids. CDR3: CASSLVKGPQYF. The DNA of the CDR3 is TGTGCCAGCAGCTTGGTAAAGGGGCCGCAGTACTTC. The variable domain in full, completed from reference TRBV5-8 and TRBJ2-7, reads EAGVTQSPTHLIKTRGQQATLRCSPISGHTSVYWYQQALGLGLQFLLWYDEGEERNRGNFPPRFSGRQFPNYSSELNVNALELEDSALYLCASSLVKGPQYFGPGTRLTVT.

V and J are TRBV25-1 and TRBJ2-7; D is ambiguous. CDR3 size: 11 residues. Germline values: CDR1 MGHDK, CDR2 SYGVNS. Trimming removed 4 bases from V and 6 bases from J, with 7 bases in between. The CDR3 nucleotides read TGTGCCAGCAGTGGAGGCGGCGAGCAGTACTTC. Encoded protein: CASSGGGEQYF.

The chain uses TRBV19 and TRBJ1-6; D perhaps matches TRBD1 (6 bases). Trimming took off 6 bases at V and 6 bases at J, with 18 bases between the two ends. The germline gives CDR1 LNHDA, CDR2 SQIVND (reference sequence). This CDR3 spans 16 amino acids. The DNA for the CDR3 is TGTGCCAGTAGGAATCCCGACTCAGGGGCTAATTCACCCCTCCACTTT. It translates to CASRNPDSGANSPLHF.

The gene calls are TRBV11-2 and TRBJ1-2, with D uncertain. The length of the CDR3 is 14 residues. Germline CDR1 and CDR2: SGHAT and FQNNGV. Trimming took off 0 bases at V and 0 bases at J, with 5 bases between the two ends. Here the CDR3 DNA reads TGTGCCAGCAGCTTAGACGGTCCTAACTATGGCTACACCTTC. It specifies CASSLDGPNYGYTF.

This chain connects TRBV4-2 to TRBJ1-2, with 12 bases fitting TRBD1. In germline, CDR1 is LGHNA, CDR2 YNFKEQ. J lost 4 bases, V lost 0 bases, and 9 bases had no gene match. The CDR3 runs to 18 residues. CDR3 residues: CASSQEAAPGQGAYGYTF. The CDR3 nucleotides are TGTGCCAGCAGCCAAGAAGCGGCCCCGGGACAGGGGGCCTATGGCTACACCTTC.

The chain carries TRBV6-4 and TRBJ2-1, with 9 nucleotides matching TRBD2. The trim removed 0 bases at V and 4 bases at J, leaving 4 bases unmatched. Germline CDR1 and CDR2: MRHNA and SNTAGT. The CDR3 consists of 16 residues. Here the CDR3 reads CASSDSSSGEYNEQFF. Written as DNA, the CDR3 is TGTGCCAGCAGTGACTCGTCTAGCGGGGAATACAATGAGCAGTTCTTC.

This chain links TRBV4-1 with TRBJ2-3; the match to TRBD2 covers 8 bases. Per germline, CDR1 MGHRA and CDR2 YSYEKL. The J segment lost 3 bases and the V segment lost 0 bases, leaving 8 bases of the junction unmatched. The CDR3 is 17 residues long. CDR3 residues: CASSQDLPAGETDTQYF. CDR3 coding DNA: TGCGCCAGCAGCCAAGATCTGCCAGCGGGAGAGACAGATACGCAGTATTTT.

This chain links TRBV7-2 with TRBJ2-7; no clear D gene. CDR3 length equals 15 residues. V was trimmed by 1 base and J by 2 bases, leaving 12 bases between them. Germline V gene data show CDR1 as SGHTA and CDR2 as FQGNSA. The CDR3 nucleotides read TGTGCCAGCAGCTTAGAGGTGGCAGGACCCTACGAGCAGTACTTC. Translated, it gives CASSLEVAGPYEQYF.

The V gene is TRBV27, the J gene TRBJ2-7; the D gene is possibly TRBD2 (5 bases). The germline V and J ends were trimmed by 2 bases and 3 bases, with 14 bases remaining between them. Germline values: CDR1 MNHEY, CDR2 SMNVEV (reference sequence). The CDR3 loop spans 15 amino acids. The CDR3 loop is CASSLGWESRYEQYF. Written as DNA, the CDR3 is TGTGCCAGCAGTTTAGGGTGGGAGTCCCGCTACGAGCAGTACTTC.

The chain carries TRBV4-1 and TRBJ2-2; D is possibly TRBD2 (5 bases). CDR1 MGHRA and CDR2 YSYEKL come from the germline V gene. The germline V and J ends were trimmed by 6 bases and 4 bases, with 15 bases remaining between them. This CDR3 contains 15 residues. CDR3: CASRVRTPGTGELFF. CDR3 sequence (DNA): TGCGCCAGCAGAGTGCGGACTCCGGGCACCGGGGAGCTGTTTTTT.

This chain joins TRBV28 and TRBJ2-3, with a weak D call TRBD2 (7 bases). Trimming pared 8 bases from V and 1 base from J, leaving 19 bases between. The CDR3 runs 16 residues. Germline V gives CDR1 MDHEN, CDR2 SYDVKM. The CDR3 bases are TGTGCCAGCTCAACCCATAGGGGGGGGCGCACAGATACGCAGTATTTT. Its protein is CASSTHRGGRTDTQYF.

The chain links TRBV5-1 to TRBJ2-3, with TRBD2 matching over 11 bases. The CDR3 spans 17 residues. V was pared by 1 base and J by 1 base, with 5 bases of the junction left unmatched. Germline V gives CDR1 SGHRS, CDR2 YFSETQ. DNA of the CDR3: TGCGCCAGCAGCTTGATAACTAGCGGGAGCGGCACAGATACGCAGTATTTT. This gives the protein CASSLITSGSGTDTQYF.

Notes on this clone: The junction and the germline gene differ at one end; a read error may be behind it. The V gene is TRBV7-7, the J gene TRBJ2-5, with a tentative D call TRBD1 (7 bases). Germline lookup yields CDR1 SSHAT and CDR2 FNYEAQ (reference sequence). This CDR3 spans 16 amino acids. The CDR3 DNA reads TGTGCTAGCAGCTTAGGGGTCGCCAGGGGGAGGGAGACCCAGTACTTC. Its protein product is CASSLGVARGRETQYF.

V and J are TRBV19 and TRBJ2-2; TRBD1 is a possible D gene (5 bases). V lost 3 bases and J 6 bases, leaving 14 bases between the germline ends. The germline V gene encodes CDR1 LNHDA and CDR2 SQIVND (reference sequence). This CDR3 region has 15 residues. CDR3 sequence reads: CASSMSGWVAGELFF. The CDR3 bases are TGTGCCAGTAGTATGTCAGGGTGGGTAGCCGGGGAGCTGTTTTTT.